The TCR beta chain under discussion was sequenced for a study of cytomegalovirus exposure and HLA in healthy donors. Findings and limits, study-wide: When the data were analyzed later, several of the most significant clusters appeared to be linked to common viral pathogens.

Of note for this clone: No antigen is known for it. Other DNA sequences in the same sample also yield this CDR3.

Trimming shortened V by 4 bases and J by 2 bases, and 9 bases separated the two germline ends. Germline CDR1 reads SGHNT; CDR2 reads YYREEE (reference sequence). The CDR3 is 13 amino acids. Primers included in the PCR were 60 Vbeta and 13 Jbeta primers. Here immunoSEQ multiplex PCR was the method, and the copy in TCRdb shows in-frame clones only, minus some. This sample has fewer than 250,000 clones, with around 87% found just once. The specimen was PBMCs. The receptor was derived from a young man in good health and CMV-seronegative. The rearrangement links TRBV5-4 to TRBJ1-2, with D tentatively TRBD1 (6 bases). The CDR3 DNA follows: TGTGCCAGCAGCCCGGACAGCAACTATGGCTACACCTTC. Its translation is CASSPDSNYGYTF.